A selection of T cell receptor beta chains follows, all from one sample in a study of blood T cell repertoires in COVID-19. Sequencing was performed with immunoSEQ multiplex PCR; in TCRdb, only in-frame clones are kept and a portion is missing. The sample holds around 85,000 clones, about 82% seen once. Material: peripheral blood. These receptors all come from a man in his fifties or sixties with active COVID-19. The CDR3 runs from the conserved cysteine through the conserved F or W. D genes are given only for firm matches. A row's size may be missing; if present it is once, few, many or a size class.

abundance: .
d_gene: TRBD2
j_gene: TRBJ2-4
v_gene: TRBV2
CDR3nt: TGTGCCAGCACGGGACTATTTGGGAACATTCAGTACTTC
CDR3aa: CASTGLFGNIQYF

abundance: .
d_gene: TRBD2
j_gene: TRBJ2-3
v_gene: TRBV10-3
CDR3nt: TGTGCCATCAGCGCGGGGGGTACAGATACGCAGTATTTT
CDR3aa: CAISAGGTDTQYF

abundance: many
d_gene: .
j_gene: TRBJ2-7
v_gene: TRBV9
CDR3nt: TGTGCCAGCAGCTCCAGGGGATCCTACGAGCAGTACTTC
CDR3aa: CASSSRGSYEQYF

abundance: .
d_gene: TRBD1
j_gene: TRBJ1-6
v_gene: TRBV2
CDR3nt: TGTGCCAGCAGGGTAGGACAGGTTAATTCACCCCTCCACTTT
CDR3aa: CASRVGQVNSPLHF

abundance: once
d_gene: .
j_gene: TRBJ2-7
v_gene: TRBV5-4
CDR3nt: TGTGCCAGCAGCTTGGCCGTGGGGGCAAACGAGCAGTACTTC
CDR3aa: CASSLAVGANEQYF

abundance: .
d_gene: .
j_gene: TRBJ2-3
v_gene: TRBV4-3
CDR3nt: TGCGCCAGCAGCCAAGTGGCGGGTACAGATACGCAGTATTTT
CDR3aa: CASSQVAGTDTQYF

abundance: .
d_gene: TRBD1
j_gene: TRBJ2-1
v_gene: TRBV9
CDR3nt: TGTGCCAGCAGCGTGGTGGGACAGAACAATGAGCAGTTCTTC
CDR3aa: CASSVVGQNNEQFF

abundance: .
d_gene: .
j_gene: TRBJ2-1
v_gene: TRBV14
CDR3nt: TGTGCCAGCAGCCAATTCACAGGGACCAATGAGCAGTTCTTC
CDR3aa: CASSQFTGTNEQFF

abundance: .
d_gene: .
j_gene: TRBJ2-1
v_gene: TRBV5-1
CDR3nt: TGCGCCAGCAGCTTTACAGGTATCGGTGAAATAGGCTCCTACAATGAGCAGTTCTTC
CDR3aa: CASSFTGIGEIGSYNEQFF

abundance: .
d_gene: TRBD2
j_gene: TRBJ2-3
v_gene: TRBV2
CDR3nt: TGTGCCAGCAGGGTAGCGGGGGTGAGCACAGATACGCAGTATTTT
CDR3aa: CASRVAGVSTDTQYF

abundance: .
d_gene: TRBD1
j_gene: TRBJ2-5
v_gene: TRBV7-2
CDR3nt: TGTGCCAGCAGCTTAGGACAGGGGGGGAAGACCCAGTACTTC
CDR3aa: CASSLGQGGKTQYF

abundance: .
d_gene: TRBD2
j_gene: TRBJ2-3
v_gene: TRBV5-1
CDR3nt: TGCGCCAGCAGCTTGGGGGGGCTAGCGGGGACCACAGATACGCAGTATTTT
CDR3aa: CASSLGGLAGTTDTQYF

abundance: once
d_gene: .
j_gene: TRBJ2-6
v_gene: TRBV27
CDR3nt: TGTGCCAGCAGGAGGTCTGGGGCCAACGTCCTGACTTTC
CDR3aa: CASRRSGANVLTF

abundance: .
d_gene: .
j_gene: TRBJ2-2
v_gene: TRBV11-3
CDR3nt: TGTGCCAGCAGCTTAGGCGGCAGTTACACCGGGGAGCTGTTTTTT
CDR3aa: CASSLGGSYTGELFF

abundance: .
d_gene: .
j_gene: TRBJ1-2
v_gene: TRBV27
CDR3nt: TGTGCCAGCAGTTTCAGGGGTGGTAATGGCTACACCTTC
CDR3aa: CASSFRGGNGYTF

abundance: once
d_gene: .
j_gene: TRBJ2-3
v_gene: TRBV20-1
CDR3nt: TGCAGTGCTAGTAGGGAGGCTACGCAGTATTTT
CDR3aa: CSASREATQYF

abundance: .
d_gene: TRBD2
j_gene: TRBJ2-1
v_gene: TRBV6-6
CDR3nt: TGTGCCAGCAGACGGACTAGCGGCGGGCAGTTCTTC
CDR3aa: CASRRTSGGQFF

abundance: .
d_gene: TRBD2
j_gene: TRBJ2-1
v_gene: TRBV20-1
CDR3nt: TGCAGTGCTAGTCTGAGGGGACTAGCGGTCTACAATGAGCAGTTCTTC
CDR3aa: CSASLRGLAVYNEQFF

abundance: .
d_gene: TRBD1
j_gene: TRBJ1-5
v_gene: TRBV6-5
CDR3nt: TGTGCCAGCAGTTACTCGAGATTTAGGGACAGGCCCCAGCATTTT
CDR3aa: CASSYSRFRDRPQHF

abundance: .
d_gene: .
j_gene: TRBJ1-5
v_gene: TRBV19
CDR3nt: TGTGCCAGTAGTATAGTGGGTTCAGGGCTCAATCAGCCCCAGCATTTT
CDR3aa: CASSIVGSGLNQPQHF

abundance: once
d_gene: TRBD1
j_gene: TRBJ1-3
v_gene: TRBV18
CDR3nt: TGTGCCAGCTCACTGGGACAGGCCCTCTCTGGAAACACCATATATTTT
CDR3aa: CASSLGQALSGNTIYF

abundance: .
d_gene: TRBD2
j_gene: TRBJ2-3
v_gene: TRBV7-2
CDR3nt: TGTGCCAGCAGCCTGGGACTATCAGGAGATACGCAGTATTTT
CDR3aa: CASSLGLSGDTQYF

abundance: .
d_gene: TRBD1
j_gene: TRBJ1-6
v_gene: TRBV18
CDR3nt: TGTGCCAGCTCTGAACAGGGGGCGTATTCACCCCTCCACTTT
CDR3aa: CASSEQGAYSPLHF

abundance: once
d_gene: TRBD1
j_gene: TRBJ1-1
v_gene: TRBV2
CDR3nt: TGTGCCAGCAGGCAGGGGGCTGAAGCTTTCTTT
CDR3aa: CASRQGAEAFF

abundance: .
d_gene: TRBD1
j_gene: TRBJ2-7
v_gene: TRBV19
CDR3nt: TGTGCCAGTAGTATGGCCCTGGACAGGGCCTACGAGCAGTACTTC
CDR3aa: CASSMALDRAYEQYF

abundance: .
d_gene: TRBD1
j_gene: TRBJ1-1
v_gene: TRBV5-5
CDR3nt: TGTGCCAGCAGATCCACAGGGGGCACTGAAGCTTTCTTT
CDR3aa: CASRSTGGTEAFF

abundance: once
d_gene: TRBD1
j_gene: TRBJ2-5
v_gene: TRBV5-1
CDR3nt: TGCGCCAGCAGCGACCGAGGACAGGAGGAAGAGACCCAGTACTTC
CDR3aa: CASSDRGQEEETQYF

abundance: .
d_gene: TRBD1
j_gene: TRBJ1-1
v_gene: TRBV28
CDR3nt: TGTGCCAGCAGTGCCAGGACAGGGTTTTCCCCTGAAGCTTTCTTT
CDR3aa: CASSARTGFSPEAFF

abundance: .
d_gene: .
j_gene: TRBJ1-5
v_gene: TRBV21-1
CDR3nt: TGTGCCAGCAGCATTTTAGACACATATCAGCCCCAGCATTTT
CDR3aa: CASSILDTYQPQHF

abundance: once
d_gene: TRBD2
j_gene: TRBJ2-3
v_gene: TRBV5-5
CDR3nt: TGTGCCAGCAGCTTAAGCGGGAGTGGCGCAGATACGCAGTATTTT
CDR3aa: CASSLSGSGADTQYF

abundance: .
d_gene: TRBD1
j_gene: TRBJ2-6
v_gene: TRBV4-2
CDR3nt: TGTGCCAGCAGCCAAGAAGGAGGACAGGGGGCGCATGGGGCCAACGTCCTGACTTTC
CDR3aa: CASSQEGGQGAHGANVLTF

abundance: .
d_gene: TRBD1
j_gene: TRBJ2-7
v_gene: TRBV7-9
CDR3nt: TGTGCCAGCAGCTCGCCGACAGGGTGGGGAAACTACGAGCAGTACTTC
CDR3aa: CASSSPTGWGNYEQYF

abundance: .
d_gene: .
j_gene: TRBJ2-5
v_gene: TRBV2
CDR3nt: TGTGCCAGCAGCGAGACAGTACAAGAGACCCAGTACTTC
CDR3aa: CASSETVQETQYF

abundance: .
d_gene: TRBD2
j_gene: TRBJ2-1
v_gene: TRBV19
CDR3nt: TGTGCCAGTAGTAGGACTAGCGGGAGGTATGAGCAGTTCTTC
CDR3aa: CASSRTSGRYEQFF

abundance: .
d_gene: .
j_gene: TRBJ1-4
v_gene: TRBV30
CDR3nt: TGTGCCTGGAGTGGGGAGGGCATTAATGAAAAACTGTTTTTT
CDR3aa: CAWSGEGINEKLFF

abundance: .
d_gene: TRBD1
j_gene: TRBJ2-3
v_gene: TRBV9
CDR3nt: TGTGCCAGCAGCGTTCGGACAGGGATCACAGATACGCAGTATTTT
CDR3aa: CASSVRTGITDTQYF

abundance: .
d_gene: TRBD2
j_gene: TRBJ2-1
v_gene: TRBV19
CDR3nt: TGTGCCAGTAGTAGCAGCGGGAGGACTCACGATGAGCAGTTCTTC
CDR3aa: CASSSSGRTHDEQFF

abundance: once
d_gene: TRBD2
j_gene: TRBJ2-1
v_gene: TRBV5-4
CDR3nt: TGTGCCAGCAGCCCTCGGGGGGGCTCAGGAAATGAGCAGTTCTTC
CDR3aa: CASSPRGGSGNEQFF

abundance: .
d_gene: TRBD2
j_gene: TRBJ2-2
v_gene: TRBV5-1
CDR3nt: TGCGCCAGCAGCCGGGGACTAGCTAGGAACACCGGGGAGCTGTTTTTT
CDR3aa: CASSRGLARNTGELFF

abundance: .
d_gene: .
j_gene: TRBJ2-1
v_gene: TRBV6-4
CDR3nt: TGTGCCAGCGGCACTAGCTCCTACAATGAGCAGTTCTTC
CDR3aa: CASGTSSYNEQFF

abundance: .
d_gene: TRBD1
j_gene: TRBJ1-1
v_gene: TRBV27
CDR3nt: TGTGCCAGCAGAGGCGGGACAGATGCTTTCTTT
CDR3aa: CASRGGTDAFF

abundance: once
d_gene: .
j_gene: TRBJ2-2
v_gene: TRBV7-9
CDR3nt: TGTGCCAGCAGCTTAAAGGCCGCCGCGGGCACCGGGGAGCTGTTTTTT
CDR3aa: CASSLKAAAGTGELFF

abundance: .
d_gene: .
j_gene: TRBJ1-4
v_gene: TRBV27
CDR3nt: TGTGCCAGCAGTTTATCTCCAGGGGTATATGGTGAAAAACTGTTTTTT
CDR3aa: CASSLSPGVYGEKLFF

abundance: few
d_gene: TRBD2
j_gene: TRBJ2-3
v_gene: TRBV11-3
CDR3nt: TGTGCCAGCAGCTTAGATAAGGCGGGGGTCACAGATACGCAGTATTTT
CDR3aa: CASSLDKAGVTDTQYF

abundance: .
d_gene: .
j_gene: TRBJ1-5
v_gene: TRBV9
CDR3nt: TGTGCCAGCAGCGTAGACGGTTACAATCAGCCCCAGCATTTT
CDR3aa: CASSVDGYNQPQHF

abundance: .
d_gene: .
j_gene: TRBJ2-3
v_gene: TRBV4-3
CDR3nt: TGCGCCAGCAGCCAAGATCTTGGCACAGATACGCAGTATTTT
CDR3aa: CASSQDLGTDTQYF

abundance: .
d_gene: TRBD1
j_gene: TRBJ2-3
v_gene: TRBV2
CDR3nt: TGTGCCAGCAGTGGAGCAGGGGGCACGGATACGCAGTATTTT
CDR3aa: CASSGAGGTDTQYF

abundance: .
d_gene: .
j_gene: TRBJ1-3
v_gene: TRBV9
CDR3nt: TGTGCCAGCAGCGTGATACCGGACAGCTCTGGAAACACCATATATTTT
CDR3aa: CASSVIPDSSGNTIYF

abundance: once
d_gene: .
j_gene: TRBJ1-1
v_gene: TRBV19
CDR3nt: TGTGCCAGTAGTAGCAGGGCGGACACTGAAGCTTTCTTT
CDR3aa: CASSSRADTEAFF

abundance: .
d_gene: TRBD1
j_gene: TRBJ1-4
v_gene: TRBV14
CDR3nt: TGTGCCAGCAGCCAATTGGGACAGGGCAGGAAGGCTAATGAAAAACTGTTTTTT
CDR3aa: CASSQLGQGRKANEKLFF

abundance: .
d_gene: TRBD1
j_gene: TRBJ2-3
v_gene: TRBV7-2
CDR3nt: TGTGCCAGCAGCTTACTAGGGACAGGGGCTACAGATACGCAGTATTTT
CDR3aa: CASSLLGTGATDTQYF